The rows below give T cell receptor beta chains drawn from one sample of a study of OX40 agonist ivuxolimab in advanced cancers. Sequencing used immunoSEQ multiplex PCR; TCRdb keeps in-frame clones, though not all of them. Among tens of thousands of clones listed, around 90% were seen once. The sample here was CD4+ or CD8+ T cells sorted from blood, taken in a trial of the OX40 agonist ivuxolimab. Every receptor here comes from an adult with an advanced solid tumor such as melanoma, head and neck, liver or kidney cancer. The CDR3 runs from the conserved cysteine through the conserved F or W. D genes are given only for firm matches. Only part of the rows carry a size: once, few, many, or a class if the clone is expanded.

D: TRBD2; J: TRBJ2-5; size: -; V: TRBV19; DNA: TGTGCCAGTATGGGGGGGGGTGGAGAGACCCAGTACTTC; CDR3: CASMGGGGETQYF
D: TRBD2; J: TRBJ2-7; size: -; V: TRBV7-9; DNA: TGTGCCAGCAGCACGGGGACTAGCGCACTCGGGTACTTC; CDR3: CASSTGTSALGYF
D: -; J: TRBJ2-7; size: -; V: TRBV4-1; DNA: TGCGCCAGCAGCCAAAGCTTGGTCCTCCACTACGAGCAGTACTTC; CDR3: CASSQSLVLHYEQYF
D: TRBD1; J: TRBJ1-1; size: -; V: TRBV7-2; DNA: TGTGCCAGCAGCCCAAGACAGGGTTTGAACACTGAAGCTTTCTTT; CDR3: CASSPRQGLNTEAFF
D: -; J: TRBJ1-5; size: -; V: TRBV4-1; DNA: TGCGCCAGCAGCGGGGACGGCAATAGCAATCAGCCCCAGCATTTT; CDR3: CASSGDGNSNQPQHF
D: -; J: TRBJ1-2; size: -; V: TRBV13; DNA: TGTGCCAGCAGCTTTTGGGGGAACTATGGCTACACCTTC; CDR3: CASSFWGNYGYTF
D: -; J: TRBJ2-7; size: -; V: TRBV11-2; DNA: TGTGCCAGCAGCTTAGGACTTATCTACGAGCAGTACTTC; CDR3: CASSLGLIYEQYF
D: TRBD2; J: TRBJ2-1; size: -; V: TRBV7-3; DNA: TGTGCCAGCAGCCCGACTAGCGGGAGTGCTGATGAGCAGTTCTTC; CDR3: CASSPTSGSADEQFF
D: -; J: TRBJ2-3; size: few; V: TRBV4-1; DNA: TGCGCCAGCAGCCCTATAGAGGCAGATACGCAGTATTTT; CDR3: CASSPIEADTQYF
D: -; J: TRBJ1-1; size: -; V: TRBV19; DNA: TGTGCCAGTAGTAGTCACACCCGGGACATGAACACTGAAGCTTTCTTT; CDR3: CASSSHTRDMNTEAFF
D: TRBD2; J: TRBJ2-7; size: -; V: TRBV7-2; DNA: TGTGCCAGCAGCTTACTAGCGGGAGGGCCCTACGAGCAGTACTTC; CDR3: CASSLLAGGPYEQYF
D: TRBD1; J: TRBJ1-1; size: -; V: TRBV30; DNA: TGTGCCTGGAGTACACGACCGGGACAGGGAAAGAACACTGAAGCTTTCTTT; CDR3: CAWSTRPGQGKNTEAFF
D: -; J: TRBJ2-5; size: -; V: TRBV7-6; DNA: TGTGCCAGCAGCTTAGTGCAGCAAGAGACCCAGTACTTC; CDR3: CASSLVQQETQYF
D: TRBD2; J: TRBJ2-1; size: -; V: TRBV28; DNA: TGTGCCAGCAGTTCCGTCACTAGCGGGAGTTTCGATGAGCAGTTCTTC; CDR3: CASSSVTSGSFDEQFF
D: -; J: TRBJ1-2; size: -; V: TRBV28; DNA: TGTGCCAGCAGTCGCGGGACACACTATGGCTACACCTTC; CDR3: CASSRGTHYGYTF
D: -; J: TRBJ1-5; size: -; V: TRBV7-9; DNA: TGTGCCAGCAGCTTAGGGGGAGGACGGTATAGCAATCAGCCCCAGCATTTT; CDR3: CASSLGGGRYSNQPQHF
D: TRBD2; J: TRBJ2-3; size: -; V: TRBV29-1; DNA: TGCAGCGTTGAAGGCGGGAGCGGCGAAGATACGCAGTATTTT; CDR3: CSVEGGSGEDTQYF
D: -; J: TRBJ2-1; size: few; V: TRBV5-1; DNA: TGCGCCAGCTCCGGGAGACTCAGCAATGAGCAGTTCTTC; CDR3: CASSGRLSNEQFF
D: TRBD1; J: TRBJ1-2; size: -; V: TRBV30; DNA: TGTGCCTGGAAAAACAGGGGGGGCTACACCTTC; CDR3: CAWKNRGGYTF
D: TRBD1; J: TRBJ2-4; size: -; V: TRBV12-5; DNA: TGTGCTAGTGGTTTGGAGCCCTACAGGGGATTCATTCAGTACTTC; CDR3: CASGLEPYRGFIQYF
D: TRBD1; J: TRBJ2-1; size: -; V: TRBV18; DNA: TGTGCCAGCTCACCACCGACAGGGGGCTTGTACAATGAGCAGTTCTTC; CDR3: CASSPPTGGLYNEQFF
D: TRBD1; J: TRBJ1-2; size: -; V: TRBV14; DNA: TGTGCCAGCAGCCTCCCGGGACAGGGGGCTTACTATGGCTACACCTTC; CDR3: CASSLPGQGAYYGYTF
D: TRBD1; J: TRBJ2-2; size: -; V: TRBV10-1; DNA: TGCGCCAGCAGCCCCGGGACAGCGAACACCGGGGAGCTGTTTTTT; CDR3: CASSPGTANTGELFF
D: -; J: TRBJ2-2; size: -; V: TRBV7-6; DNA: TGTGCCAGCAGCCACAACACCGGGGAGCTGTTTTTT; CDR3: CASSHNTGELFF
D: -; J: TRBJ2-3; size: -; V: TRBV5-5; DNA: TGTGCCAGCAGCTCCCTAGTGGCAGATACGCAGTATTTT; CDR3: CASSSLVADTQYF
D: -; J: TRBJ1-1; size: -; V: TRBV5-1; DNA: TGCGCCAGCAGCTTGAGGGGGGCTGAGAACACTGAAGCTTTCTTT; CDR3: CASSLRGAENTEAFF
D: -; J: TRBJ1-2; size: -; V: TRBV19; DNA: TGTGCCAGTAGTATGAGCGGGGGCTACTATGGCTACACCTTC; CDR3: CASSMSGGYYGYTF
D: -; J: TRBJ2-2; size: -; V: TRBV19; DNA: TGTGCCAGTATCAGGGGGAACACCGGGGAGCTGTTTTTT; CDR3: CASIRGNTGELFF
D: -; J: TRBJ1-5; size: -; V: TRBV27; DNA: TGTGCCAGCAGTTTCGGCGTAGGGGGAGGCAATCAGCCCCAGCATTTT; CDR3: CASSFGVGGGNQPQHF
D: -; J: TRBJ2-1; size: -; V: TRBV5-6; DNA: TGTGCCAGCAGCCCAAGGTACAATGAGCAGTTCTTC; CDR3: CASSPRYNEQFF
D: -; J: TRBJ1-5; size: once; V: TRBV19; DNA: TGTGCCAGTAGTATAAGTGGGGGGCCCCATCAGCCCCAGCATTTT; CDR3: CASSISGGPHQPQHF
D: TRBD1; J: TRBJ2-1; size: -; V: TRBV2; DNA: TGTGCCAGCAGTGAGGAAGGGACAGGGAGGGTTGATGAGCAGTTCTTC; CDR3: CASSEEGTGRVDEQFF
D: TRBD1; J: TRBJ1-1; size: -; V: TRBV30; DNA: TGTGCCTGGGACCCGGGACAGGGATCGTCAGAAGCTTTCTTT; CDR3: CAWDPGQGSSEAFF
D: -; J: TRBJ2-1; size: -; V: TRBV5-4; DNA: TGTGCCAGCAGCTTGTCGGCCAATGAGCAGTTCTTC; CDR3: CASSLSANEQFF
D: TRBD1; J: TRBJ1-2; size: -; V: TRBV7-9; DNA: TGTGCCAGCAGCTTAGGGGGACAGGGGCGATATGGCTACACCTTC; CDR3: CASSLGGQGRYGYTF
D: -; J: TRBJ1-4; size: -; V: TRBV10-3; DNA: TGTGCCATCAGTGAGTCTAAGACGGCCGGCGAACTGTTTTTT; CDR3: CAISESKTAGELFF
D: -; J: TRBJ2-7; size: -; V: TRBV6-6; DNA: TGTGCCAGCAGTTACCTCGATGGTAGGTCCTACGAGCAGTACTTC; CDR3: CASSYLDGRSYEQYF